Sequencing of this TCR beta chain was carried out in a study of blood T cell repertoires in COVID-19. About the study: PBMCs, B-cell-depleted T cells, or T cells provided the cDNA or gDNA that made up the material.

Participants came from some 23 US areas, aged about 18 to 95 years. Cohort 3 donors were reported recovered after two negative PCRs, clearance, or symptom resolution. This CDR3 spans 16 amino acids. Losses at the gene ends were 5 bases for V and 5 bases for J; bases not matched to a gene: 10. CDR1 is MDHEN and CDR2 is SYDVKM in the germline V gene. Assay used: immunoSEQ multiplex PCR; TCRdb lists only in-frame clones, some missing. The profile shows just over 300,000 clones, around 84% of them singletons. Sequencing was carried out using PBMCs or T cells enriched from blood (not recorded which). This clonotype was obtained from a man aged 25 to 40 who had recovered from COVID-19. The chain carries TRBV28 and TRBJ2-1, with 9 bases aligning to TRBD2. In nucleotides, the CDR3 is TGTGCCAGCAGTCGGCTAGCGGGGTTTGCTAACAATGAGCAGTTCTTC. It codes for CASSRLAGFANNEQFF. Supplemented by reference TRBV28 and TRBJ2-1, the full variable domain reads DVKVTQSSRYLVKRTGEKVFLECVQDMDHENMFWYRQDPGLGLRLIYFSYDVKMKEKGDIPEGYSVSREKKERFSLILESASTNQTSMYLCASSRLAGFANNEQFFGPGTRLTVL.